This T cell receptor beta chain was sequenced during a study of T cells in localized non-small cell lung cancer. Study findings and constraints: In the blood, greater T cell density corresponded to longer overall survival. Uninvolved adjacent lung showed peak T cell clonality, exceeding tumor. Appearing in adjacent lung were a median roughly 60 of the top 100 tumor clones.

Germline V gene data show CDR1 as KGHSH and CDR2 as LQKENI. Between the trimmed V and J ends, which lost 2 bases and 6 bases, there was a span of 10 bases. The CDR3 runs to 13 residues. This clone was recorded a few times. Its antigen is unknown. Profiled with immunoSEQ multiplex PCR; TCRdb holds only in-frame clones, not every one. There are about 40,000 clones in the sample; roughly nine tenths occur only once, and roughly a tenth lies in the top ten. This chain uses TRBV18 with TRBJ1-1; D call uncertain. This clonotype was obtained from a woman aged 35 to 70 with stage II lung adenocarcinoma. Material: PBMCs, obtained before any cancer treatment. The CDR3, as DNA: TGTGCCAGCTCACCAATAGGTGGAGCTGAAGCTTTCTTT. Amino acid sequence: CASSPIGGAEAFF. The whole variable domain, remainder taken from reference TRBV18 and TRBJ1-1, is NAGVMQNPRHLVRRRGQEARLRCSPMKGHSHVYWYRQLPEEGLKFMVYLQKENIIDESGMPKERFSAEFPKEGPSILRIQQVVRGDSAAYFCASSPIGGAEAFFGQGTRLTVV.